This passage covers 25 T cell receptor beta chains from one sample sequenced in a study of CD8+CD57+ T cells in acquired aplastic anemia. Patients who underwent sequencing had shown CD8+CD57+ cell expansion by flow cytometry. Investigators profiled TCR beta VDJ and CDR3 from genomic DNA template. TCRdb called the reads again in MiXCR, with one record for every CDR3 protein. The sample comprises hundreds of thousands of distinct CDR3 sequences, under 55% of which are singletons, and approximately 20% rests with the top ten. The material sequenced was sorted CD4+, CD8+, or CD8+CD57+ T cells (not recorded which) from PBMCs. All receptors come from a human donor with aplastic anemia.

This clonotype was counted ten times or more. The chain recombines TRBV7-3 with TRBJ1-2; perhaps TRBD1 as D (6 bases). Germline V CDR1 and CDR2: SGHTA, FQGTGA. The V gene lost 1 base and the J gene lost 6 bases, with 15 bases spanning the gap. CDR3 length: 15 residues. The CDR3 DNA reads as TGTGCCAGCAGCTTAAACACAGGGAGTTTTGATGGCTACACCTTC. This gives the protein CASSLNTGSFDGYTF.

This chain uses TRBV15 with TRBJ1-2, with D possibly matching TRBD1 (6 bases). The CDR3 sequence is 16 residues long. Trimming stripped 0 bases from V and 8 bases from J, with 19 bases between. Germline values: CDR1 LNHNV, CDR2 YYDKDF (reference sequence). Here the CDR3 DNA reads TGTGCCACCAGCAGAGACCGGGACACCCCAACGTGGGGCTACACCTTC. It translates to CATSRDRDTPTWGYTF.

This clonotype has ten or more counts. The V gene is TRBV11-1, the J gene TRBJ1-1; no firm D call. Trimming stripped 6 bases from V and 1 base from J, with 9 bases between. Germline-derived CDR1 and CDR2 are SGHAT and FQDESV (reference sequence). CDR3 length: 13 amino acids. CDR3 amino acids: CASRRTRNTEAFF. DNA of the CDR3: TGTGCCAGCAGGCGTACAAGGAACACTGAAGCTTTCTTT.

V gene TRBV6-5 combines with J gene TRBJ1-6; unclear D gene. Germline loops: CDR1 MNHEY, CDR2 SVGAGI. Between the trimmed V and J ends, which lost 2 bases and 7 bases, there was a span of 15 bases. This CDR3 contains 16 residues. Here the CDR3 reads CASSYSPISWNSPLHF. The CDR3 nucleotides are TGTGCCAGCAGTTACAGCCCTATATCGTGGAATTCACCCCTCCACTTT.

There are many counts of this clonotype. V gene TRBV15 combines with J gene TRBJ1-3; 7 positions agree with TRBD1. The germline CDR1 and CDR2 sequences are LNHNV and YYDKDF (reference sequence). Unmatched junction bases numbered 3, after V lost 5 bases and J lost 2 bases. This CDR3 spans 14 amino acids. CDR3 protein: CATSVGTAGNTIYF. In DNA form, the CDR3 reads TGTGCCACCAGCGTGGGGACAGCTGGAAACACCATATATTTT.

With regard to this clonotype: This sequence may be a read error, since a much larger clone differs from it by one base. The CDR3 nucleotides read TGTGCCAGCCAAAATAGGGGGATATTC. Amino acids: CASQNRGIF. This chain connects TRBV6-1 to TRBJ2-7; D is perhaps TRBD1 (6 bases). The CDR3 spans 9 residues. Germline V lookup: CDR1 MNHNS, CDR2 SASEGT.

This clonotype has ten or more counts. The CDR3 region is CASSYRETDTQYF. CDR3 nucleotide sequence: TGTGCCAGCAGTTACCGGGAGACAGATACGCAGTATTTT. The rearrangement uses TRBV6-5 and TRBJ2-3; TRBD2 is a possible D gene (6 bases). CDR3 size: 13 residues. Germline-derived CDR1 and CDR2 are MNHEY and SVGAGI. V dropped 2 bases and J dropped 3 bases, with 6 bases sitting between them.

The gene calls are TRBV12-3 or TRBV12-4 and TRBJ1-3; D may be TRBD1 (5 bases). This CDR3 is built from 15 residues. V lost 4 bases and J 4 bases, leaving 14 bases between the germline ends. The CDR3 region has the DNA TGTGCCAGCAGTTGGGGGGGTTCGGAAGGAAACACCATATATTTT. Residues: CASSWGGSEGNTIYF.

To note about this clonotype: This may be a read error: a much more frequent sequence differs by one nucleotide. In DNA form, the CDR3 reads TGTGCCAGCGGCATCGTGATTGAGCAGTTCTTC. This codes for CASGIVIEQFF. The chain employs TRBV5-5 and TRBJ2-1; D unclear. This CDR3 region has 11 residues. Germline V gene data show CDR1 as SGHKS and CDR2 as YYEKEE (reference sequence). Between the trimmed V and J ends, which lost 7 bases and 9 bases, there was a span of 11 bases.

The V call is TRBV29-1, the J call TRBJ2-3; TRBD2 might be the D (5 bases). The germline V gene has CDR1 SQVTM and CDR2 ANQGSEA. The CDR3 is 14 residues long. The ends were cut back, 3 bases at V and 2 bases at J, with 12 bases in the middle. This chain's CDR3 is CSVEGDYSTDTQYF. CDR3 bases: TGCAGCGTTGAGGGAGACTATTCCACAGATACGCAGTATTTT.

This rearrangement joins TRBV10-3 to TRBJ1-3; tentatively, D is TRBD1 (6 bases). This CDR3 contains 16 residues. The V and J ends lost 2 bases and 0 bases respectively, with 11 bases between them. The V gene's germline CDR1 is ENHRY and CDR2 SYGVKD. The CDR3 coding sequence is TGTGCCATCAGTGAGGGGGACACCCTCTCTGGAAACACCATATATTTT. This sequence encodes CAISEGDTLSGNTIYF.

The chain couples TRBV25-1 to TRBJ1-2; TRBD1 might be the D (6 bases). This CDR3 comprises 12 residues. V lost 8 bases and J lost 8, with 15 bases in between. Germline V gene data show CDR1 as MGHDK and CDR2 as SYGVNS. The CDR3 nucleotides read TGTGCCAGCTGGGGGGGGGCAGGCGGCTACACCTTC. Translated: CASWGGAGGYTF.

This clonotype was seen many times. The chain recombines TRBV7-9 with TRBJ2-7; the match to TRBD2 covers 7 bases. Trimming at V came to 1 base and at J to 8 bases, leaving 11 bases not matched to a gene. The V gene's germline CDR1 is SEHNR and CDR2 FQNEAQ (reference sequence). The CDR3 loop spans 15 amino acids. DNA for the CDR3: TGTGCCAGCAGCTTAGTCGCGGGGGATCCGGTTAAGCAGTACTTC. Translation gives CASSLVAGDPVKQYF.

This chain's CDR3 is CASRTSVDEQFF. The CDR3 DNA reads as TGTGCCAGCCGCACTAGCGTAGATGAGCAGTTCTTC. The rearrangement links TRBV7-9 to TRBJ2-1; 7 bases fit TRBD2. The CDR3 spans 12 residues. Trimming cost V 8 bases and J 8 bases; bases outside gene matches: 6. The germline V gene has CDR1 SEHNR and CDR2 FQNEAQ (reference sequence).

The chain is built from TRBV7-3 and TRBJ1-6; TRBD1 is a possible D gene (6 bases). Germline V gives CDR1 SGHTA, CDR2 FQGTGA. There are 16 residues in the CDR3. V shed 0 bases and J shed 8 bases, with 14 bases lying between them. Here the CDR3 DNA reads TGTGCCAGCAGCTTAACGGCTAGGACAGCCGATTCACCCCTCCACTTT. Translation: CASSLTARTADSPLHF.

The chain employs TRBV7-9 and TRBJ2-1, with D tentatively TRBD1 (5 bases). CDR3 length: 13 amino acids. The V gene lost 2 bases and the J gene lost 9 bases, with 11 bases spanning the gap. The V gene's germline CDR1 is SEHNR and CDR2 FQNEAQ (reference sequence). The CDR3 spells CASSLLGQGEQFF. Here the CDR3 DNA reads TGTGCCAGCAGCTTATTAGGGCAGGGTGAGCAGTTCTTC. Supplemented by reference TRBV7-9 and TRBJ2-1, the full variable domain reads DTGVSQNPRHKITKRGQNVTFRCDPISEHNRLYWYRQTLGQGPEFLTYFQNEAQLEKSRLLSDRFSAERPKGSFSTLEIQRTEQGDSAMYLCASSLLGQGEQFFGPGTRLTVL.

Points on this clonotype: The final CDR3 position lacks the conserved phenylalanine or tryptophan, pointing to a likely read error. No DNA is shown, since the ends of the CDR3 on it are uncertain; the CDR3 is the one TCRdb lists. The CDR3 protein is CASSLDVIGDRVVR. The V gene is TRBV7-4, the J gene TRBJ1-6; TRBD1 reflects the table's D call only, with no check against the DNA. Looked up from germline, CDR1 is SGHVT and CDR2 is SQSDAQ. Inclusive of both ends, the CDR3 amounts to 14 amino acids.

This clonotype was observed many times. The rearrangement links TRBV2 to TRBJ1-6; 8 bases agree with TRBD1. The CDR3 is 13 amino acids. With V trimmed by 9 bases and J by 11 bases, 9 bases remained unmatched. Germline-derived CDR1 and CDR2 are SNHLY and FYNNEI. CDR3 bases: TGTGCCAGTTCGACAGGGGAGACGCCACCCCTCCACTTT. It is translated as CASSTGETPPLHF.

The chain employs TRBV7-2 and TRBJ2-7; TRBD2 matches at 9 bases. The CDR3 runs 17 residues. Germline values: CDR1 SGHTA, CDR2 FQGNSA. V shed 5 bases and J 3 bases; nucleotides not matched to a gene: 14. The CDR3 region has the DNA TGTGCCAGCAGCCAAGCCCCGGGGGGTAGCGGGGGCTACGAGCAGTACTTC. Its protein is CASSQAPGGSGGYEQYF.

V usage is TRBV7-8 and J usage is TRBJ2-1; 7 nucleotides align to TRBD1. Losses at the gene ends were 0 bases for V and 6 bases for J; bases not matched to a gene: 5. The CDR3 is made up of 15 amino acids. The V gene's germline CDR1 is SGHVS and CDR2 FQNEAQ. CDR3 coding DNA: TGTGCCAGCAGCTTAGCAGGGGGCACCGGCAATGAGCAGTTCTTC. Translating gives CASSLAGGTGNEQFF.

Ten or more counts support this clonotype. The chain has TRBV5-1 and TRBJ2-7; 7 bases align to TRBD1. CDR3 length: 15 amino acids. Germline V CDR1 and CDR2: SGHRS, YFSETQ. J gave up 0 bases and V 0 bases, and 3 bases lay outside the gene matches. For the CDR3, the DNA is TGCGCCAGCAGCTTGGACAGGGGTAGCTCCTACGAGCAGTACTTC. Translation: CASSLDRGSSYEQYF. The full variable domain, completed using reference TRBV5-1 and TRBJ2-7, is KAGVTQTPRYLIKTRGQQVTLSCSPISGHRSVSWYQQTPGQGLQFLFEYFSETQRNKGNFPGRFSGRQFSNSRSEMNVSTLELGDSALYLCASSLDRGSSYEQYFGPGTRLTVT.

At least ten counts were recorded for this clonotype. V and J are TRBV6-1 and TRBJ1-6; TRBD1 might be the D (5 bases). Germline assignment: CDR1 MNHNS and CDR2 SASEGT. CDR3 length: 15 amino acids. The ends were cut back, 6 bases at V and 7 bases at J, with 16 bases in the middle. Here the CDR3 DNA reads TGTGCCAGCAGCCCCGAGTGGGGGATAAATTCACCCCTCCACTTT. Translation: CASSPEWGINSPLHF.

The rearrangement links TRBV10-3 to TRBJ1-2; 10 bases match TRBD1. The V segment lost 6 bases and the J segment 8 bases; nucleotides outside the gene matches: 3. The germline V gene has CDR1 ENHRY and CDR2 SYGVKD. The CDR3 is made up of 12 amino acids. CDR3 region: CAISGDRGGYTF. The DNA of the CDR3 is TGTGCCATCAGCGGGGACAGGGGAGGCTACACCTTC.

Many counts were recorded for this clonotype. V usage is TRBV27 and J usage is TRBJ1-2, with 9 bases identical to TRBD1. Germline CDR1 is MNHEY and CDR2 is SMNVEV (reference sequence). The CDR3 is made up of 12 amino acids. The J segment lost 8 bases and the V segment lost 4 bases, leaving 2 bases of the junction unmatched. CDR3 nucleotides: TGTGCCAGCAGTTCCGGGACAGGGGGCTACACCTTC. Translating it yields CASSSGTGGYTF.

This clonotype came up many times. This rearrangement joins TRBV15 to TRBJ1-4; D gene unclear. CDR3 size: 12 residues. Germline V gene sequence: CDR1 LNHNV, CDR2 YYDKDF (reference sequence). The V end was cut by 4 bases, the J end by 4 bases, with 4 bases between. CDR3 coding DNA: TGTGCCACCAGCACCCTTAATGAAAAACTGTTTTTT. Translated, it gives CATSTLNEKLFF.